This T cell receptor beta chain was recovered during a study of monozygotic twins with inflammatory bowel disease. TCRdb re-called the 5' RACE reads and catalogs CDR3 proteins one per entry, DNA excluded. The listing contains some 150,000 distinct CDR3 sequences. The CDR3 consists of 17 residues. CDR1 and CDR2 (germline): MNHEY, SVGEGT. This receptor was obtained from a human donor with ulcerative colitis or Crohn's disease, or a healthy co-twin of an affected twin (not recorded which). Sequencing input: blood. J is TRBJ1-5 and V is TRBV6-2 or TRBV6-3; absent DNA, TCRdb's TRBD1 call cannot be checked. The CDR3 here is CASSYPRQADSNQPQHF.